In its sample, the clone carrying this TCR beta chain was seen many times. The data were obtained in a study of human T cells and chemical hapten exposure. About the research overall: Alopecia universalis, totalis or areata was present in patients who were mostly female.

The time point was: patch test 1, 2 weeks after DPC sensitization. Indicated treatment: therapeutic diphenylcyclopropenone sensitization with weekly scalp DPC. MiXCR was run by TCRdb on the RACE reads, yielding one entry per CDR3 protein. This sample has approximately 57,000 distinct CDR3 sequences, with about 9.6% found just once. V was clipped by 7 bases and J by 6 bases, with 16 bases between them. The CDR3 runs 13 residues. Per germline, CDR1 SGHVS and CDR2 FNYEAQ. V is TRBV7-6 and J is TRBJ2-7; D call uncertain. This TCR came from a middle-aged woman with alopecia areata. Some clones in this sample may be carry-over from other donors' samples. Sequenced material: whole blood, taken in connection with sensitization to the hapten diphenylcyclopropenone (DPC). The CDR3 nucleotides read TGTGCCAGCACCAACTACGACTTGGGCGAGCAGTACTTC. It is translated as CASTNYDLGEQYF.